This TCR beta chain originates from a study of T cell changes during pregnancy in multiple sclerosis. The CDR3 sequence is 11 residues long. The germline V and J ends were trimmed by 6 bases and 5 bases, with 7 bases remaining between them. Germline V CDR1 and CDR2: MNHEY, SVGAGI. Clones were read by immunoSEQ multiplex PCR, and TCRdb kept only the in-frame ones, dropping some. The sample has 55,000 to 75,000 clones, roughly 91% seen once. V gene TRBV6-5 combines with J gene TRBJ1-1, with D uncertain. This receptor was obtained from a female donor in good health, enrolled as a control in a pregnancy study. The sequenced sample was peripheral blood, obtained in the third trimester of pregnancy. The CDR3 sequence is CASSTGTEAFF. In nucleotides, the CDR3 is TGTGCCAGCAGCACCGGGACTGAAGCTTTCTTT.